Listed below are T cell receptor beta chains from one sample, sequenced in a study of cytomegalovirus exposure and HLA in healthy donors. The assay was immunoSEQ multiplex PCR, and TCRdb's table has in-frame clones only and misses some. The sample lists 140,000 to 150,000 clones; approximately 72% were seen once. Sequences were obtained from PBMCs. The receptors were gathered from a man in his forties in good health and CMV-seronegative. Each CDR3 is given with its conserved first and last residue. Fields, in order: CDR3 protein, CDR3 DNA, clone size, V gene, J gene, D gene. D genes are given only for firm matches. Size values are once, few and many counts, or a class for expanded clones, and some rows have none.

cdr3_aa: CASSLRGSVHEQYF; cdr3_nt: TGTGCCAGCAGCTTGAGGGGGAGTGTCCACGAGCAGTACTTC; clone_size: .; v_call: TRBV5-6; j_call: TRBJ2-7; d_call: .
cdr3_aa: CASSLAQGHSQEQYF; cdr3_nt: TGTGCCAGCAGCTTAGCGCAGGGTCACTCTCAAGAGCAGTACTTC; clone_size: .; v_call: TRBV7-8; j_call: TRBJ2-7; d_call: .
cdr3_aa: CASSIGLAGSYEQFF; cdr3_nt: TGTGCCAGTAGTATCGGACTAGCGGGAAGCTATGAGCAGTTCTTC; clone_size: .; v_call: TRBV19; j_call: TRBJ2-1; d_call: TRBD2
cdr3_aa: CASSRTQVQETQYF; cdr3_nt: TGTGCCAGCAGTCGAACCCAGGTCCAAGAGACCCAGTACTTC; clone_size: once; v_call: TRBV6-6; j_call: TRBJ2-5; d_call: .
cdr3_aa: CASTDRLAGTDTQYF; cdr3_nt: TGTGCCAGCACTGACAGACTAGCGGGGACAGATACGCAGTATTTT; clone_size: .; v_call: TRBV6-6; j_call: TRBJ2-3; d_call: TRBD2
cdr3_aa: CASSSPSYNEQFF; cdr3_nt: TGTGCCAGCTCATCCCCTAGTTACAATGAGCAGTTCTTC; clone_size: .; v_call: TRBV18; j_call: TRBJ2-1; d_call: .
cdr3_aa: CASRAVTEAFF; cdr3_nt: TGTGCCAGCAGGGCAGTCACTGAAGCTTTCTTT; clone_size: few; v_call: TRBV7-9; j_call: TRBJ1-1; d_call: .
cdr3_aa: CATLHPKDGWRAFF; cdr3_nt: TGTGCCACCCTCCACCCGAAGGATGGATGGAGAGCTTTCTTT; clone_size: few; v_call: TRBV6-6; j_call: TRBJ1-1; d_call: .
cdr3_aa: CASSSRDRGKTDTQYF; cdr3_nt: TGTGCCAGCAGCTCCCGGGACAGGGGGAAGACAGATACGCAGTATTTT; clone_size: .; v_call: TRBV13; j_call: TRBJ2-3; d_call: TRBD1
cdr3_aa: CASSRAPNEKLFF; cdr3_nt: TGTGCCAGCAGCCGCGCCCCTAATGAAAAACTGTTTTTT; clone_size: .; v_call: TRBV7-2; j_call: TRBJ1-4; d_call: .
cdr3_aa: CASSLVGPRNTGELFF; cdr3_nt: TGTGCCAGCAGCTTAGTTGGGCCAAGGAACACCGGGGAGCTGTTTTTT; clone_size: .; v_call: TRBV7-6; j_call: TRBJ2-2; d_call: .
cdr3_aa: CASQRDSGNTIYF; cdr3_nt: TGCGCCAGCCAACGGGACTCTGGAAACACCATATATTTT; clone_size: .; v_call: TRBV10-1; j_call: TRBJ1-3; d_call: .
cdr3_aa: CASSPPSGRYTEAFF; cdr3_nt: TGTGCCAGCAGCCCCCCCTCTGGCAGATACACTGAAGCTTTCTTT; clone_size: .; v_call: TRBV7-2; j_call: TRBJ1-1; d_call: .
cdr3_aa: CASSTGQGVGELFF; cdr3_nt: TGTGCCAGCAGCACGGGACAGGGCGTCGGGGAGCTGTTTTTT; clone_size: .; v_call: TRBV7-2; j_call: TRBJ2-2; d_call: TRBD1
cdr3_aa: CASSEAGQAYYEQYF; cdr3_nt: TGTGCCAGCAGTGAAGCGGGACAGGCCTACTACGAGCAGTACTTC; clone_size: .; v_call: TRBV6-1; j_call: TRBJ2-7; d_call: TRBD1
cdr3_aa: CASGPGGAGDTQYF; cdr3_nt: TGTGCCAGCGGCCCCGGGGGGGCGGGGGATACGCAGTATTTT; clone_size: .; v_call: TRBV9; j_call: TRBJ2-3; d_call: TRBD2
cdr3_aa: CASSLRSLQVVNEQYF; cdr3_nt: TGTGCCAGCAGCTTACGATCTCTCCAGGTGGTCAACGAGCAGTACTTC; clone_size: once; v_call: TRBV7-6; j_call: TRBJ2-7; d_call: .
cdr3_aa: CASSSQRDRGGQPQHF; cdr3_nt: TGTGCCAGCAGCTCCCAACGAGACAGGGGCGGACAGCCCCAGCATTTT; clone_size: few; v_call: TRBV5-6; j_call: TRBJ1-5; d_call: TRBD1
cdr3_aa: CASRPSGGPTYEQYF; cdr3_nt: TGTGCCAGCAGACCTAGCGGGGGGCCAACCTACGAGCAGTACTTC; clone_size: .; v_call: TRBV6-5; j_call: TRBJ2-7; d_call: TRBD2
cdr3_aa: CASSEAGRGNEKLFF; cdr3_nt: TGTGCCAGCAGTGAAGCGGGCAGGGGAAATGAAAAACTGTTTTTT; clone_size: .; v_call: TRBV2; j_call: TRBJ1-4; d_call: .
cdr3_aa: CASSPMGANQPQHF; cdr3_nt: TGTGCCAGCTCACCAATGGGGGCTAACCAGCCCCAGCATTTT; clone_size: .; v_call: TRBV18; j_call: TRBJ1-5; d_call: .
cdr3_aa: CASSVDRGGEQYF; cdr3_nt: TGTGCCAGCAGCGTCGACAGGGGGGGCGAGCAGTACTTC; clone_size: .; v_call: TRBV13; j_call: TRBJ2-7; d_call: TRBD1
cdr3_aa: CASSTGNSYEQYF; cdr3_nt: TGTGCCAGCAGTACGGGGAACTCCTACGAGCAGTACTTC; clone_size: few; v_call: TRBV6-5; j_call: TRBJ2-7; d_call: .
cdr3_aa: CASSPRTDMNTEAFF; cdr3_nt: TGTGCCAGTAGTCCCCGGACAGACATGAACACTGAAGCTTTCTTT; clone_size: .; v_call: TRBV19; j_call: TRBJ1-1; d_call: .
cdr3_aa: CASSYSNQPQHF; cdr3_nt: TGTGCCAGCTCTTATAGCAATCAGCCCCAGCATTTT; clone_size: .; v_call: TRBV28; j_call: TRBJ1-5; d_call: .
cdr3_aa: CASSLGDRGHEQYF; cdr3_nt: TGTGCCAGCAGTCTGGGTGACAGGGGGCACGAGCAGTACTTC; clone_size: .; v_call: TRBV25-1; j_call: TRBJ2-7; d_call: TRBD1
cdr3_aa: CASSLVWTKTYEQYF; cdr3_nt: TGTGCCAGCAGCTTAGTTTGGACAAAGACCTACGAGCAGTACTTC; clone_size: .; v_call: TRBV7-9; j_call: TRBJ2-7; d_call: .
cdr3_aa: CASSMFREAGNTIYF; cdr3_nt: TGTGCCAGTAGTATGTTCCGGGAAGCTGGAAACACCATATATTTT; clone_size: .; v_call: TRBV19; j_call: TRBJ1-3; d_call: .
cdr3_aa: CASSAERDRGAEAFF; cdr3_nt: TGTGCCAGCAGTGCTGAAAGGGACAGGGGAGCTGAAGCTTTCTTT; clone_size: few; v_call: TRBV6-1; j_call: TRBJ1-1; d_call: TRBD1
cdr3_aa: CASSLQGSTAYEQYF; cdr3_nt: TGTGCCAGCAGTTTACAGGGGTCAACAGCCTACGAGCAGTACTTC; clone_size: .; v_call: TRBV27; j_call: TRBJ2-7; d_call: .
cdr3_aa: CASSVGLAGAYEQYF; cdr3_nt: TGTGCCAGCAGCGTCGGACTAGCAGGCGCCTACGAGCAGTACTTC; clone_size: few; v_call: TRBV5-6; j_call: TRBJ2-7; d_call: TRBD2
cdr3_aa: CASSPQGGYEQYF; cdr3_nt: TGCGCCAGCAGCCCCCAAGGAGGCTACGAGCAGTACTTC; clone_size: once; v_call: TRBV5-1; j_call: TRBJ2-7; d_call: .
cdr3_aa: CASSSPGAGASYEQYF; cdr3_nt: TGTGCCAGCAGTTCCCCAGGGGCGGGAGCCTCCTACGAGCAGTACTTC; clone_size: .; v_call: TRBV6-6; j_call: TRBJ2-7; d_call: .
cdr3_aa: CASSPGWQTRSYEQYF; cdr3_nt: TGCGCCAGCAGCCCGGGATGGCAGACTCGCTCCTACGAGCAGTACTTC; clone_size: .; v_call: TRBV5-1; j_call: TRBJ2-7; d_call: .
cdr3_aa: CASSHHQGASGRAPNTGELFF; cdr3_nt: TGTGCCAGCAGCCACCACCAGGGAGCTAGCGGGAGGGCCCCGAACACCGGGGAGCTGTTTTTT; clone_size: once; v_call: TRBV9; j_call: TRBJ2-2; d_call: TRBD2
cdr3_aa: CASSQMTFRRGFQETQYF; cdr3_nt: TGTGCCAGCAGCCAAATGACGTTCCGTCGAGGATTCCAAGAGACCCAGTACTTC; clone_size: .; v_call: TRBV14; j_call: TRBJ2-5; d_call: .
cdr3_aa: CASSFGGQGEETQYF; cdr3_nt: TGTGCCAGCAGTTTTGGGGGACAGGGTGAAGAGACCCAGTACTTC; clone_size: .; v_call: TRBV28; j_call: TRBJ2-5; d_call: TRBD1
cdr3_aa: CASSYSWRYQETQYF; cdr3_nt: TGTGCCAGCAGTTACTCATGGAGGTACCAAGAGACCCAGTACTTC; clone_size: few; v_call: TRBV6-5; j_call: TRBJ2-5; d_call: .
cdr3_aa: CASSTGTGRGGELFF; cdr3_nt: TGTGCCAGCAGCACGGGGACAGGGAGAGGCGGGGAGCTGTTTTTT; clone_size: .; v_call: TRBV5-4; j_call: TRBJ2-2; d_call: TRBD1
cdr3_aa: CASSLRLAGDTGELFF; cdr3_nt: TGTGCCAGCAGCTTGAGGCTAGCGGGGGACACCGGGGAGCTGTTTTTT; clone_size: once; v_call: TRBV11-2; j_call: TRBJ2-2; d_call: TRBD2
cdr3_aa: CASSLVGVHYGYTF; cdr3_nt: TGTGCCAGCAGTTTAGTCGGGGTTCACTATGGCTACACCTTC; clone_size: .; v_call: TRBV28; j_call: TRBJ1-2; d_call: .
cdr3_aa: CASSRQDRDGYGYPF; cdr3_nt: TGTGCCAGTAGTAGGCAGGACAGGGACGGCTATGGCTACCCCTTC; clone_size: .; v_call: TRBV19; j_call: TRBJ1-2; d_call: TRBD1
cdr3_aa: CASSQDTAGGREQFF; cdr3_nt: TGCGCCAGCAGCCAAGATACAGCGGGAGGTCGTGAGCAGTTCTTC; clone_size: .; v_call: TRBV4-1; j_call: TRBJ2-1; d_call: TRBD2
cdr3_aa: CAWKGSYYEQYF; cdr3_nt: TGTGCCTGGAAGGGGTCGTACTACGAGCAGTACTTC; clone_size: .; v_call: TRBV30; j_call: TRBJ2-7; d_call: .
cdr3_aa: CAWSLGQGNEQYF; cdr3_nt: TGTGCCTGGAGTTTAGGACAGGGGAACGAGCAGTACTTC; clone_size: .; v_call: TRBV30; j_call: TRBJ2-7; d_call: TRBD1
cdr3_aa: CASSYSVARTDTQYF; cdr3_nt: TGTGCCAGCAGTTACTCAGTTGCGCGCACAGATACGCAGTATTTT; clone_size: .; v_call: TRBV6-5; j_call: TRBJ2-3; d_call: .
cdr3_aa: CASTLELGSTGELFF; cdr3_nt: TGCGCCAGCACTTTGGAGCTCGGGAGCACCGGGGAGCTGTTTTTT; clone_size: once; v_call: TRBV10-2; j_call: TRBJ2-2; d_call: .
cdr3_aa: CASSPRQGGEKLFF; cdr3_nt: TGTGCCAGCTCACCCAGGCAGGGAGGTGAAAAACTGTTTTTT; clone_size: few; v_call: TRBV18; j_call: TRBJ1-4; d_call: .
cdr3_aa: CASRVTGGRNTEAFF; cdr3_nt: TGTGCCAGCAGGGTGACAGGGGGGAGGAACACTGAAGCTTTCTTT; clone_size: once; v_call: TRBV27; j_call: TRBJ1-1; d_call: TRBD1
cdr3_aa: CASNLRGVTQYF; cdr3_nt: TGTGCCAGCAACTTACGCGGAGTTACGCAGTATTTT; clone_size: .; v_call: TRBV6-5; j_call: TRBJ2-3; d_call: .
cdr3_aa: CASSLLGLAGGPGDTQYF; cdr3_nt: TGTGCCAGCAGCTTATTAGGACTAGCGGGAGGGCCGGGAGATACGCAGTATTTT; clone_size: .; v_call: TRBV27; j_call: TRBJ2-3; d_call: TRBD2
cdr3_aa: CASSLEAGATDTQYF; cdr3_nt: TGTGCCAGCAGCTTAGAGGCAGGGGCCACAGATACGCAGTATTTT; clone_size: .; v_call: TRBV7-2; j_call: TRBJ2-3; d_call: .
cdr3_aa: CASSGAETYEQYF; cdr3_nt: TGTGCCAGCAGTGGAGCAGAGACCTACGAGCAGTACTTC; clone_size: .; v_call: TRBV2; j_call: TRBJ2-7; d_call: .
cdr3_aa: CASSELAGVNEQFF; cdr3_nt: TGTGCCAGCAGTGAACTAGCGGGGGTCAATGAGCAGTTCTTC; clone_size: .; v_call: TRBV6-1; j_call: TRBJ2-1; d_call: TRBD2
cdr3_aa: CASSFGGLYTEAFF; cdr3_nt: TGTGCCAGCAGTTTTGGAGGGCTCTACACTGAAGCTTTCTTT; clone_size: .; v_call: TRBV27; j_call: TRBJ1-1; d_call: .
cdr3_aa: CASSGVPGQGDTGELFF; cdr3_nt: TGTGCCAGCAGTGGTGTACCGGGACAGGGTGACACCGGGGAGCTGTTTTTT; clone_size: few; v_call: TRBV2; j_call: TRBJ2-2; d_call: TRBD1
cdr3_aa: CASSDGFLGVGNEQFF; cdr3_nt: TGTGCCAGCAGTGATGGTTTTTTAGGGGTTGGGAATGAGCAGTTCTTC; clone_size: .; v_call: TRBV6-1; j_call: TRBJ2-1; d_call: .
cdr3_aa: CASSLEALGNIQYF; cdr3_nt: TGCGCCAGCAGCTTGGAGGCCCTAGGAAACATTCAGTACTTC; clone_size: .; v_call: TRBV5-1; j_call: TRBJ2-4; d_call: .
cdr3_aa: CASSQAPSTDTQYF; cdr3_nt: TGCGCCAGCAGCCAAGCTCCGAGCACAGATACGCAGTATTTT; clone_size: .; v_call: TRBV4-1; j_call: TRBJ2-3; d_call: .
cdr3_aa: CASSPTGNANYGYTF; cdr3_nt: TGTGCCAGCAGCCCAACAGGGAACGCTAACTATGGCTACACCTTC; clone_size: .; v_call: TRBV9; j_call: TRBJ1-2; d_call: .